Only one count was recorded for the clone carrying this TCR beta chain. Its antigen remains unknown. Six replicates per PBMC sample, mostly from roughly 500 ng of genomic DNA. The table came from immunoSEQ multiplex PCR; TCRdb's copy has only in-frame clones and leaves some out. The repertoire includes 14,000 or so clones, approximately 77% of them detected once, and under 3% sits in the top ten. This entry comes from a study of neoadjuvant anti-PD-1 for oral cavity cancer. Overall study: Most patients had three to four biweekly doses of 3 mg/kg nivolumab before resection. Whole-study results and caveats: Treg/Th17 ratio rose with pretreatment blood and fell with post-treatment tumor TCRbeta clonality. With a few patients per group, TCR findings need larger cohorts.

Specified time point: after neoadjuvant nivolumab, at surgical resection. The CDR3 spans 11 residues. V gave up 1 base and J gave up 4 bases, with 2 bases separating them. Germline loops: CDR1 GTSNPN, CDR2 SVGIG (reference sequence). Sequenced material: PBMCs, taken after nivolumab (anti-PD-1) treatment. The clonotype was recovered from a person between 40 and 85 years old with oral cavity squamous cell carcinoma. J is TRBJ2-4 and V is TRBV30; D remains unclear. The CDR3 loop is CAWSGKNIQYF. As DNA, the CDR3 is TGTGCCTGGAGTGGGAAAAACATTCAGTACTTC.